This T cell receptor (beta chain) was found in a study of blood T cell repertoires in COVID-19. Germline CDR1 LGHDT, CDR2 YNNKEL (reference sequence). CDR3 length: 15 residues. Trimming removed 0 bases from V and 5 bases from J, with 13 bases in between. Seattle patient enrollment occurred during active infection, with longitudinal follow-up thereafter. This clone was seen more than once but under ten times. Per the original data handling: Quantification of nucleated cells was approximated via reference gene primer amplification. Measured with immunoSEQ multiplex PCR; TCRdb has only the in-frame clones, and not every one. That table furnishes V, J and clone size, whereas the DNA furnished D and trimming. The sample includes approximately 440,000 clones, about nine tenths of them seen just once.

This sequence joins TRBV3-1 (or the pseudogene TRBV3-2) and TRBJ1-2, with D maybe TRBD1 (5 bases). Input material: peripheral blood. The receptor comes from a woman between 50 and 59 years old with COVID-19, enrolled during active disease. The CDR3 nucleotides are TGTGCCAGCAGCCAAGATGGGGAAAGGGGTTATGGCTACACCTTC. This sequence encodes CASSQDGERGYGYTF.